The following is a T cell receptor (beta chain) sequence with its context. Its antigen target is currently unknown. Per-base qualities were not stored, and no clone one base away is much larger. TCRbeta CDR3 regions were amplified from genomic DNA using the immunoSEQ Assay, a bias-controlled multiplex PCR. The original methods were these. Nucleated cell counts per sample were estimated from amplification of reference gene primers within the assay. Sequence reads were collapsed and filtered to measure the absolute abundance of every unique TCRbeta CDR3 rearrangement. Productive Simpson clonality was computed per sample as the square root of Simpson's diversity index over productive rearrangements. Sourced from immuneACCESS, this table was stored by TCRdb with only in-frame sequences that have V and J called. A share of the clones is absent; for the studies checked, an unresolved V gene accounts for under half, and the remainder has no known explanation. V, J and clone size derive from that table, while D and trimming were established from the DNA sequence. This sample lists 300,000 to 450,000 clones; roughly nine tenths were detected once. The ten largest clones capture less than 5% of the sample.

This specimen belongs to a study of blood T cell repertoires in COVID-19 (dated by TCRdb to 2018 to 2020). Regarding the research as a whole: Samples covering the acute and convalescent phases of COVID-19 were provided by collaborators in the United States, Italy and Spain. The prospective study material was composed of cDNA or gDNA derived from T cells, B-cell-depleted T cells, or PBMCs. Subjects who had been exposed to COVID-19, were actively infected with it, or had recovered from it provided the deeply sampled blood TCRbeta repertoires that made up the dataset. The repertoires were made available in a free public database intended to serve as a resource for research on the immune response to SARS-CoV-2. The samples were drawn from the first 160 participants of the ongoing ImmuneRACE study and from 1,254 subjects provided by 6 global collaborators. Sample metadata almost always included a de-identified subject ID, COVID-19 status, age in years and sex. Where available, HLA class I and class II types were taken from metadata supplied by the sample provider and were not determined by assay-based typing.

The junction shows trimming of 7 bases on V and 3 bases on J, plus 10 bases between the germline ends. The CDR3 sequence holds 13 residues, the cysteine and phenylalanine included. Here the CDR3 DNA is all that survives: 39 bases in frame from base 1. CDR1 and CDR2 are drawn from the germline V gene: MNHEY, SVGAGI. What the work shows at the level of the full study, not this receptor alone: The amount of clinical and demographic metadata varied by source and participant and was provided uncurated.

One collaborating source in Seattle enrolled patients during active infection and followed them longitudinally through the course of disease. Each collaborating institution followed its own protocols to collect whole blood in K2EDTA tubes. For TCRbeta analysis, collaborators shipped samples as frozen whole blood, isolated PBMCs, or DNA extracted from either of those sample types. This clonotype originated in a woman aged 55-69 years with COVID-19, enrolled during active disease. This chain joins TRBV6-5 to TRBJ1-5, and TRBD1 may be the D gene, going by 5 matching bases. The sample was peripheral blood. This receptor carries the CDR3 CASNQGHNQPQHF. Here is the DNA: TGTGCCAGCAATCAGGGTCACAATCAGCCCCAGCATTTT.